This T cell receptor (beta chain) was recovered during a study of T-cell memory formation after mild COVID-19 (dated by TCRdb to the early 2020s). Background on the whole study: Most TCR sequence clusters were specific to one of the two donors. Longitudinal TCRalpha and TCRbeta repertoire sequencing tracked T-cell clones expanding and contracting after mild COVID-19 in a couple of donors. Two young, previously healthy adult volunteers, one female and one male, were included in the cohort. Findings and caveats that apply to the study as a whole: SARS-CoV-2 specificity of the second-wave clones peaking on day 37 was not confirmed. From day 15 to 85, contracting clones showed balanced CD4/CD8 phenotypes, whereas a second wave of clones that expanded from day 15 to 37 leaned towards CD4+. Contracting CD4+ clones were found mainly in CM and EM memory subsets, while CD8+ clones were enriched in EMRA. Only a couple of mild cases were covered in the study, and larger cohorts including severe cases with pre-infection samples were considered necessary. The detection of some responding clones in pre-infection memory suggests that pre-existing cross-reactive memory T cells joined the SARS-CoV-2 response.

There are 15 amino acids in the CDR3, from cysteine to phenylalanine inclusive. This entry keeps only the CDR3 DNA: 45 bases, framed from base 1. Clipping removes 3 bases from V and 3 bases from J, with 10 as the unmatched junction base count. Taken from the germline V gene (reference sequence), the CDR1 and CDR2 loops are DFQATT and SNEGSKA. Ficoll-Paque density gradient centrifugation was the method used to isolate PBMCs. This clonotype was seen only a few times. Its antigen target is currently unknown. No per-base quality is available; no much larger clone lies one base away. Sequencing was carried out with an Illumina NovaSeq 6000. Using 5'RACE with constant-segment primers, TCRalpha and TCRbeta cDNA libraries were constructed, with sample barcodes and unique molecular identifiers added in the process. Trizol reagent was used to extract RNA from every sample. The libraries were amplified in two PCR steps, and the second step added a second sample barcode and Illumina TruSeq adapters. Sequencing of the libraries was done on an Illumina NovaSeq, producing 2 x 150 bp paired-end reads. Turning to the authors' computational methods: Reads were demultiplexed and collapsed into UMI-guided consensus sequences with migec v1.2.7. Using mixcr v2.1.11, UMI consensuses were aligned to TRA and TRB V and J templates and then assembled into clonotypes. A clonotype was counted as expanded or contracted only if both edgeR and NoisET called the change significant, with noise models trained on biological replicates. For edgeR calls, the cutoffs were a false discovery rate-adjusted p below 0.01 and a log2 fold-change threshold of 1. As an exploratory analysis of dynamics, max-normalized trajectories of the 1000 most abundant clonotypes were examined with PCA combined with hierarchical clustering. Separately sequenced CD4+ and CD8+ repertoires were used to assign a CD4 or CD8 phenotype to each responding clone. The public reads were reprocessed in TCRdb via fastp at Q25 and MiXCR, keeping in-frame beta chains. One record per CDR3 amino acid sequence lists the most common genes and DNA. TCRdb, not the original authors, processed these V and J calls. Present in this sample are about 130,000 distinct CDR3 sequences, around 25% of which were seen just once. The ten most abundant clones make up approximately 24% of the sample.

The V and J segments used are TRBV20-1 and TRBJ2-7, with TRBD1 matching 8 junction bases. The specimen sequenced was PBMCs or a T cell subset sorted from them (not recorded which). The receptor was derived from an adult woman who had mild COVID-19 (a few samples of this study predate the infection). The sample titles of this study are shuffled in the database, so cell type and time point are left out; the donor was told from shared clones. The CDR3 is CSARGAGTGRYEQYF. The DNA is TGCAGTGCTAGGGGGGCCGGGACAGGCCGCTACGAGCAGTACTTC.